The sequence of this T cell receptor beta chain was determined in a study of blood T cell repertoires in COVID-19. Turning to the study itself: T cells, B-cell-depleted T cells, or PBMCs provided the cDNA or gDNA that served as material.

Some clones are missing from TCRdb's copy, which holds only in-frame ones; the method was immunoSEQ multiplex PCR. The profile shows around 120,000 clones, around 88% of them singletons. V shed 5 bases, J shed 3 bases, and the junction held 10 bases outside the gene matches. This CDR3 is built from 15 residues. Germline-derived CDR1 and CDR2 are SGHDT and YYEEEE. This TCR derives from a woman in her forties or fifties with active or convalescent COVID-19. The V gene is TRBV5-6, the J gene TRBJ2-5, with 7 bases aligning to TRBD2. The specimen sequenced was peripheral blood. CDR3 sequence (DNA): TGTGCCAGCAGGGGGAACGATGCGGGGGAAGAGACCCAGTACTTC. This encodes CASRGNDAGEETQYF.